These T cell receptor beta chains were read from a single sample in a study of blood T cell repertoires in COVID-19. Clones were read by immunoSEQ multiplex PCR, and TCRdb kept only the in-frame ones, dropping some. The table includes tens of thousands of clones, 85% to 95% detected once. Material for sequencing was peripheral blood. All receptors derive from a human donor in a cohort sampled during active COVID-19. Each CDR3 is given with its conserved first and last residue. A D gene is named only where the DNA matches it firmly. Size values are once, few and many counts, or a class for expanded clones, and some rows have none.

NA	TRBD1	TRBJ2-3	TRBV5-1	CASKQGASTDTQYF	TGCGCCAGCAAGCAGGGGGCGAGCACAGATACGCAGTATTTT
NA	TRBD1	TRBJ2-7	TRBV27	CASSLKDRGYEQYF	TGTGCCAGCAGTCTGAAAGACAGGGGTTACGAGCAGTACTTC
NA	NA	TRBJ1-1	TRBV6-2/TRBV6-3	CASSNHMNTEAFF	TGTGCCAGCAGCAATCACATGAACACTGAAGCTTTCTTT
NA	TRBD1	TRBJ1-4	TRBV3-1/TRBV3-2	CASSQLSAGGEKLFF	TGTGCCAGCAGCCAACTCTCGGCAGGGGGTGAAAAACTGTTTTTT
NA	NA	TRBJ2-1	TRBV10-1	CASSESPGYSYNEQFF	TGCGCCAGCAGTGAGTCGCCAGGATACTCCTACAATGAGCAGTTCTTC
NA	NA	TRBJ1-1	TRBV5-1	CASSSEGGRTTEAFF	TGCGCCAGCAGCTCCGAAGGGGGAAGGACCACTGAAGCTTTCTTT
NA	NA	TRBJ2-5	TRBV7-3	CASSLTLEETQYF	TGTGCCAGCAGCTTAACGTTAGAAGAGACCCAGTACTTC
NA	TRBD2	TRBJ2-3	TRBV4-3	CASSQGLASGGNADTQYF	TGCGCCAGCAGCCAAGGGTTGGCCAGCGGGGGGAACGCAGATACGCAGTATTTT
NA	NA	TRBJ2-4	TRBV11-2	CASSPDRQVGRNIQYF	TGTGCCAGCAGCCCTGACCGACAGGTTGGCAGAAACATTCAGTACTTC
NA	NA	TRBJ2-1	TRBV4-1	CASSQWENRGPRLGQFF	TGCGCCAGCAGCCAATGGGAAAACCGGGGTCCCCGCCTAGGGCAGTTCTTC
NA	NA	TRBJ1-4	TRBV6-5	CASSSFYATNEKLFF	TGTGCCAGCAGCTCCTTCTACGCAACTAATGAAAAACTGTTTTTT
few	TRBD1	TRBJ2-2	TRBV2	CASRRTGANTGELFF	TGTGCCAGCAGACGGACAGGAGCGAACACCGGGGAGCTGTTTTTT
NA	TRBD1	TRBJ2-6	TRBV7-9	CASSLELTGDLSGANVLTF	TGTGCCAGCAGCTTGGAGCTGACAGGGGACCTCTCTGGGGCCAACGTCCTGACTTTC
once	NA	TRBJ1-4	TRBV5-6	CASSLIRSGGEKLFF	TGTGCCAGCAGCTTGATTCGATCGGGAGGTGAAAAACTGTTTTTT
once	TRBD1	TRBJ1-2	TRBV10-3	CAVSPTGERIDGYTF	TGTGCCGTTTCGCCGACAGGGGAGAGGATCGATGGCTACACCTTC
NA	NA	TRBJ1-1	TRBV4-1	CASSQASVNTEAFF	TGCGCCAGCAGCCAAGCGTCGGTAAACACTGAAGCTTTCTTT
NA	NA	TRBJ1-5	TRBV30	CAWSVVGGNQPQHF	TGTGCCTGGAGTGTTGTGGGGGGGAATCAGCCCCAGCATTTT
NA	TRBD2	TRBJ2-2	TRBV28	CASSFQTSGSNGELFF	TGTGCCAGCAGTTTCCAGACTAGCGGGTCAAACGGGGAGCTGTTTTTT
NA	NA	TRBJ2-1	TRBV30	CAWSSGTPNYNEQFF	TGTGCCTGGAGTTCCGGGACACCCAATTACAATGAGCAGTTCTTC
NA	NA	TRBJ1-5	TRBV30	CAWSSGRGNQPQHF	TGTGCCTGGAGTTCCGGCAGGGGCAATCAGCCCCAGCATTTT
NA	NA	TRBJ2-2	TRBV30	CAWSPRGDTGELFF	TGTGCCTGGAGTCCCCGCGGGGACACCGGGGAGCTGTTTTTT
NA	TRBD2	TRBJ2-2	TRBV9	CASGPSGRSPGELFF	TGTGCCAGCGGCCCTAGCGGGAGATCTCCCGGGGAGCTGTTTTTT
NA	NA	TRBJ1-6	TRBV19	CASRINGVSPLHF	TGTGCCAGTAGGATAAACGGGGTTTCACCCCTCCACTTT
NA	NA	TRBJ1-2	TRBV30	CAWSIPAGNYGYTF	TGTGCCTGGAGTATCCCCGCAGGGAACTATGGCTACACCTTC
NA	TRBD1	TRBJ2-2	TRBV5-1	CASSLQGVDYTGELFF	TGCGCCAGCAGCTTGCAGGGGGTTGATTACACCGGGGAGCTGTTTTTT
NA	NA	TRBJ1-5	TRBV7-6	CASSLGSYSGGLNQPQHF	TGTGCCAGCAGCTTAGGTTCATACAGCGGGGGCCTCAATCAGCCCCAGCATTTT
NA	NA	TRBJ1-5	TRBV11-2	CASSLDTGRGPQHF	TGTGCCAGCAGCTTAGACACAGGGAGGGGGCCCCAGCATTTT
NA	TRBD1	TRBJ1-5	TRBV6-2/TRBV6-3	CASSYPRTGVGQPQHF	TGTGCCAGCAGTTACCCCCGGACAGGGGTAGGTCAGCCCCAGCATTTT
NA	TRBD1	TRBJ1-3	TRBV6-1	CASSEAKGTGGLNTIYF	TGTGCCAGCAGTGAAGCGAAAGGGACAGGGGGTTTAAACACCATATATTTT
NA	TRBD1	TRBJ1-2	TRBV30	CAWKGTGIDYGYTF	TGTGCCTGGAAAGGGACAGGGATTGACTATGGCTACACCTTC
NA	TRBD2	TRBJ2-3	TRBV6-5	CASSLSGRRADTQYF	TGTGCCAGCAGTCTTAGCGGGAGGAGGGCAGATACGCAGTATTTT
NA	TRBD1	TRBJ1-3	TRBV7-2	CASSVRTGEGNTIYF	TGTGCCAGCAGCGTACGGACAGGGGAAGGAAACACCATATATTTT
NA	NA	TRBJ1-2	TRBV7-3	CASSPGGGPIGYTF	TGTGCCAGCAGCCCCGGGGGGGGGCCTATTGGCTACACCTTC
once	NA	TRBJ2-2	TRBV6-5	CASSSHTNTGELFF	TGTGCCAGCAGTTCACACACGAACACCGGGGAGCTGTTTTTT
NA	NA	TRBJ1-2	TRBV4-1	CASGGVDSSYGYTF	TGCGCCAGCGGTGGGGTAGACAGTAGCTATGGCTACACCTTC
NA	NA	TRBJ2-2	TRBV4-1	CASSQGSANTGELFF	TGCGCCAGCAGCCAAGGGTCAGCGAACACCGGGGAGCTGTTTTTT
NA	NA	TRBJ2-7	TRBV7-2	CASSLDPVVGTRQYF	TGTGCCAGCAGCTTAGATCCGGTCGTCGGGACACGGCAGTACTTC
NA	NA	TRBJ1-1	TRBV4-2	CASSQASGVDTEAFF	TGTGCCAGCAGCCAAGCTTCGGGGGTTGACACTGAAGCTTTCTTT
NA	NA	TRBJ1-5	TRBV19	CASTSPGGRNQPQHF	TGTGCCAGTACCTCCCCGGGGGGCCGTAATCAGCCCCAGCATTTT
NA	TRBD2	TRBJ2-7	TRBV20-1	CSASSGHEQYF	TGCAGTGCTAGTAGCGGGCACGAGCAGTACTTC
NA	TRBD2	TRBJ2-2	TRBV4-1	CASTTGLAGHNTGELFF	TGCGCCAGTACTACGGGGCTAGCGGGACACAACACCGGGGAGCTGTTTTTT
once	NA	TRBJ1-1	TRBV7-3	CASSLNGEGSEAFF	TGTGCCAGCAGCTTAAACGGGGAGGGATCTGAAGCTTTCTTT
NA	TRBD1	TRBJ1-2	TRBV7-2	CASSSPGQDHYGYTF	TGTGCCAGCAGCTCTCCGGGACAGGACCATTATGGCTACACCTTC
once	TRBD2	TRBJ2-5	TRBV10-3	CAISESKAGVETQYF	TGTGCCATCAGTGAGTCGAAAGCGGGGGTGGAGACCCAGTACTTC
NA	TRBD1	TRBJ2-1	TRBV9	CASSRGGITYNEQFF	TGTGCCAGCAGCCGAGGGGGCATAACCTACAATGAGCAGTTCTTC
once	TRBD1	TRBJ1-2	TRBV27	CASSLGQEYYGYTF	TGTGCCAGCAGCTTGGGACAGGAATACTATGGCTACACCTTC
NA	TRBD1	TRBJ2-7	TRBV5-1	CASSSGTGGNEQYF	TGCGCCAGCAGCTCCGGGACAGGGGGCAACGAGCAGTACTTC